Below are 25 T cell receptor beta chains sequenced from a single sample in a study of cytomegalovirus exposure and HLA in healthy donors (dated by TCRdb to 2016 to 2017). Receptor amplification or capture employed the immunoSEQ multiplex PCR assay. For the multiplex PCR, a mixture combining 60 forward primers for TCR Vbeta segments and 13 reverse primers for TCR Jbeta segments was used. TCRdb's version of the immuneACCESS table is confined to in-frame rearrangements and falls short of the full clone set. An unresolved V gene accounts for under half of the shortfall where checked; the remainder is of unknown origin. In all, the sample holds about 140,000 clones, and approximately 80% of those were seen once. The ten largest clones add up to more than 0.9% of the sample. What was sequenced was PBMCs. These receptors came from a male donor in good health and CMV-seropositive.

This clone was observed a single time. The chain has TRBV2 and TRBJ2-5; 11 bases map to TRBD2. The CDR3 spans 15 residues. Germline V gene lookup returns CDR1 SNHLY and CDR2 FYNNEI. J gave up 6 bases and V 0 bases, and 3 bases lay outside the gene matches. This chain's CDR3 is CASSEATSGDKTQYF. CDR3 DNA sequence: TGTGCCAGCAGTGAAGCGACTAGCGGGGACAAGACCCAGTACTTC.

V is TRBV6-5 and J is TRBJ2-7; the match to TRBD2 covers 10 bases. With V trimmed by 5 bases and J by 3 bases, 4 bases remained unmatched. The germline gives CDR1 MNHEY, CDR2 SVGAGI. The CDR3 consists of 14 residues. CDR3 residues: CASSLGLADYEQYF. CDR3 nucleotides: TGTGCCAGCAGTCTCGGACTAGCGGACTACGAGCAGTACTTC.

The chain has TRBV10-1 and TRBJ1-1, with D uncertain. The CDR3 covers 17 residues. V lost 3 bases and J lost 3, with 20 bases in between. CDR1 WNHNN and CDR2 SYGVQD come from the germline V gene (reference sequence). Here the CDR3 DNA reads TGCGCCAGCAGTGAACGTGTCGGGGAGGAGATGGACACTGAAGCTTTCTTT. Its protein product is CASSERVGEEMDTEAFF.

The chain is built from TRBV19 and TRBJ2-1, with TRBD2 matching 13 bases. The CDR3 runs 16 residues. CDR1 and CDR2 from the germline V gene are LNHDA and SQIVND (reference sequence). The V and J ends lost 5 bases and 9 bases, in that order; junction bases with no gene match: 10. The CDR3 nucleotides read TGTGCCAGTAGTGTATCCGGGACTAGCGGGAAGGGTGAGCAGTTCTTC. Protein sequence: CASSVSGTSGKGEQFF.

CDR3 DNA sequence: TGTGCCAGCAGCTTAGCGCCGACTTTGAACACTGAAGCTTTCTTT. Amino acid sequence: CASSLAPTLNTEAFF. The chain recombines TRBV11-1 with TRBJ1-1, with D unclear. The CDR3 totals 15 residues. Trimming stripped 0 bases from V and 0 bases from J, with 8 bases between. Germline V gene data show CDR1 as SGHAT and CDR2 as FQDESV (reference sequence).

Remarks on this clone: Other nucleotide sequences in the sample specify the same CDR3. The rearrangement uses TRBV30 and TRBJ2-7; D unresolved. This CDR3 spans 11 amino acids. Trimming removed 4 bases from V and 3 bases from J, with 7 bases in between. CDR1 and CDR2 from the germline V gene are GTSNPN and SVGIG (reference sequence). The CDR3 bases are TGTGCCTGGACTACCGGCTACGAGCAGTACTTC. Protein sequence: CAWTTGYEQYF.

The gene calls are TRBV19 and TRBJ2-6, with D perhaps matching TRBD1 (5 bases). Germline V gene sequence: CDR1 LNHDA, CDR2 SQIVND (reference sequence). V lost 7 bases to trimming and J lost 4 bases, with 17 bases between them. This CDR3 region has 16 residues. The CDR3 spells CASMPPPGNGANVLTF. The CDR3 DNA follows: TGTGCCAGTATGCCCCCACCAGGGAACGGGGCCAACGTCCTGACTTTC.

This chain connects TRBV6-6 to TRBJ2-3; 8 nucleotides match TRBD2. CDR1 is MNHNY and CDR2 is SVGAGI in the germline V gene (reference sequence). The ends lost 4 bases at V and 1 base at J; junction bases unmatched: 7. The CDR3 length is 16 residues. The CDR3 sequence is CASSFVGRGGTDTQYF. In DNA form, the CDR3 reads TGTGCCAGCAGTTTTGTGGGGCGGGGGGGCACAGATACGCAGTATTTT.

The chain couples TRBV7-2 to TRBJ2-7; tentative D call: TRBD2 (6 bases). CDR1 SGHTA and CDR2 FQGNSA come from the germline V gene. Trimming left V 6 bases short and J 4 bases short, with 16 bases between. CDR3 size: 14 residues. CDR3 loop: CASRGRTSPYEQYF. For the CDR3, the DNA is TGTGCCAGCAGGGGGAGGACCTCCCCGTACGAGCAGTACTTC.

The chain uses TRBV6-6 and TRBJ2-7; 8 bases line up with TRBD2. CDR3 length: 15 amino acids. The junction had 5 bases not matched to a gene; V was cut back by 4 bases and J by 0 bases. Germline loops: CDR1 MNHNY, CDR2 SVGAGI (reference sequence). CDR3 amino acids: CASSLAGRHSYEQYF. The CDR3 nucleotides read TGTGCCAGCAGTTTAGCGGGACGTCACTCCTACGAGCAGTACTTC.

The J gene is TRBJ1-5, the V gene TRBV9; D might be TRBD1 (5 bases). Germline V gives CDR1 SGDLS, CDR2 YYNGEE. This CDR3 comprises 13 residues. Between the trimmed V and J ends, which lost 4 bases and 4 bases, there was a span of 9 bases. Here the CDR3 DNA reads TGTGCCAGCAGCAGTGGGGGGAATCAGCCCCAGCATTTT. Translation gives CASSSGGNQPQHF.

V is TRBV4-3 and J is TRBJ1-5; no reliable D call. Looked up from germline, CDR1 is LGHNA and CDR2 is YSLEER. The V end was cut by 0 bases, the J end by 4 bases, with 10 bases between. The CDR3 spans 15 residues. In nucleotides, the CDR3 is TGCGCCAGCAGCCAAGATCGGTTTGGTAATCAGCCCCAGCATTTT. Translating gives CASSQDRFGNQPQHF.

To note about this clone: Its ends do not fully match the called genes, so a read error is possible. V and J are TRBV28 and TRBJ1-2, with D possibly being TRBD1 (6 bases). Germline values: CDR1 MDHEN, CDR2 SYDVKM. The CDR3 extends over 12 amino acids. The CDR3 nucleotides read TGTGCCAGCAGTTTACCGTCTGGGGGCTACCCCTTC. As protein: CASSLPSGGYPF.

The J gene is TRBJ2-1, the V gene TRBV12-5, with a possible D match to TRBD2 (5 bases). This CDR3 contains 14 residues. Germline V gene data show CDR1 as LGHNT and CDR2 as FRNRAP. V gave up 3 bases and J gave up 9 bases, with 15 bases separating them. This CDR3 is CASGFKLAPSEQFF. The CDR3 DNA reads TGTGCTAGTGGTTTCAAGCTAGCTCCCAGTGAGCAGTTCTTC.

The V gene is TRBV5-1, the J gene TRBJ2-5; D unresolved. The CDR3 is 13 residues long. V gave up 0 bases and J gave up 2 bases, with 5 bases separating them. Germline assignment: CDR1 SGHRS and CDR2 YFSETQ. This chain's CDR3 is CASSLVMQETQYF. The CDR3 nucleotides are TGCGCCAGCAGCTTGGTTATGCAAGAGACCCAGTACTTC.

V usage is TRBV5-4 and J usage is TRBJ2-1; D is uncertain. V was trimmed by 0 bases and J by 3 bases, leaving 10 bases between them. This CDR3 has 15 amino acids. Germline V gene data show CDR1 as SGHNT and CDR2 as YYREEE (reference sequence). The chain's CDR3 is CASSLAGSSYNEQFF. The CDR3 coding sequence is TGTGCCAGCAGCTTGGCCGGGTCGAGCTACAATGAGCAGTTCTTC.

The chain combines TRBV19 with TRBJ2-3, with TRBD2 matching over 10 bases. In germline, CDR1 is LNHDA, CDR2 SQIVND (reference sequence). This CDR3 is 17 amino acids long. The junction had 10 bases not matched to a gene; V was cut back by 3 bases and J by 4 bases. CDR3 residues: CASSIRLGLARADTQYF. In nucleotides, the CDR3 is TGTGCCAGTAGTATTCGGTTGGGACTAGCGAGGGCAGATACGCAGTATTTT.

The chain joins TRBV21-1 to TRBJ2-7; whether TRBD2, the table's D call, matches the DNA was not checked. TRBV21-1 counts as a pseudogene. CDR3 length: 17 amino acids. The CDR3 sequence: CASSNGAGVSPPYEQYF. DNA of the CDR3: TGTGCCAGCAGCAACGGGGCGGGAGTGTCACCTCCCTACGAGCAGTACTTC.

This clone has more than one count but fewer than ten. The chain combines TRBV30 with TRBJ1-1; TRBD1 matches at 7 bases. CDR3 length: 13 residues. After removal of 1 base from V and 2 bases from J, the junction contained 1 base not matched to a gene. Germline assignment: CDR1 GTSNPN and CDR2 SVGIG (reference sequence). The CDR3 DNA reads TGTGCCTGGAGTGGACAGGGCAACACTGAAGCTTTCTTT. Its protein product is CAWSGQGNTEAFF.

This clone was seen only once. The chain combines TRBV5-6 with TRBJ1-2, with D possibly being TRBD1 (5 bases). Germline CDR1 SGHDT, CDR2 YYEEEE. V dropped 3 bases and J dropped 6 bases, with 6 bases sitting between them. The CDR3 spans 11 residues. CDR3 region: CASSWGDGYTF. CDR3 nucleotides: TGTGCCAGCAGCTGGGGGGATGGCTACACCTTC.

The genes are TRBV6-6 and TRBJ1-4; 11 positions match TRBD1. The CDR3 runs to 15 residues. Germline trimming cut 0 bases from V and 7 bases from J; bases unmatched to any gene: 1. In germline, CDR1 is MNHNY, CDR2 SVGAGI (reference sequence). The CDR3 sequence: CASSYSGTGGEKLFF. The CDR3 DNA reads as TGTGCCAGCAGTTACTCCGGGACAGGGGGTGAAAAACTGTTTTTT.

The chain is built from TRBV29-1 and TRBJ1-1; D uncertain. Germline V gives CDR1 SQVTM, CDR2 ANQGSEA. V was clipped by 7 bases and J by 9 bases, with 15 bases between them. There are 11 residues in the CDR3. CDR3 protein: CSGGHAGQAFF. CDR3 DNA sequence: TGCAGCGGAGGGCACGCAGGACAAGCTTTCTTT.

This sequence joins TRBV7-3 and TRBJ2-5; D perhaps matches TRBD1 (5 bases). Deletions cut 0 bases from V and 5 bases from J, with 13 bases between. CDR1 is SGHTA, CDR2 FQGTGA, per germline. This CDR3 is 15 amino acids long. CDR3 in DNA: TGTGCCAGCAGCTTAACCCCGACAGCCACGGAGACCCAGTACTTC. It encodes CASSLTPTATETQYF.

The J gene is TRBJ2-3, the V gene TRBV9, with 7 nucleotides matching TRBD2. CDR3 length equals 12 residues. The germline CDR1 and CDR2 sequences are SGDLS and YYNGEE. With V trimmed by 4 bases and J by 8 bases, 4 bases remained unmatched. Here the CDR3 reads CASSLSSGTQYF. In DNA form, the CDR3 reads TGTGCCAGCAGCCTTTCTAGCGGTACGCAGTATTTT.

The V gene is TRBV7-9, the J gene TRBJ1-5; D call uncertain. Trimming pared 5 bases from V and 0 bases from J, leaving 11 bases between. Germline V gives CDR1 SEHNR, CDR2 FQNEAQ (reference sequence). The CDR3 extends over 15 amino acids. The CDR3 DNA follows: TGTGCCAGCAGCCGCGGGAGTTATAGCAATCAGCCCCAGCATTTT. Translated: CASSRGSYSNQPQHF.